This T cell receptor (beta chain) was profiled in a study of T cell changes during pregnancy in multiple sclerosis. This clone was counted once. The method was immunoSEQ multiplex PCR; TCRdb's version includes in-frame clones alone and lacks a portion of them. The sample lists around 35,000 clones; under 90% were seen once. The source of this sequence is a female donor with multiple sclerosis, enrolled in a pregnancy study. This specimen consisted of CD8+ T cells from peripheral blood mononuclear cells, obtained after pregnancy.

CDR3 protein: CASSLGARLGELFF. CDR3 DNA sequence: TGTGCCAGCAGTTTGGGGGCAAGACTAGGGGAGCTGTTTTTT. The rearrangement uses TRBV27 and TRBJ2-2; D possibly corresponds to TRBD1 (6 bases). The CDR3 length is 14 residues. Trimming shortened V by 3 bases and J by 8 bases, and 13 bases separated the two germline ends. Germline CDR1 is MNHEY and CDR2 is SMNVEV (reference sequence).